Below, 22 T cell receptor beta chains from the same sample are listed, as sequenced in a study of T cell responses to AZD1222 COVID-19 vaccine. Assay: immunoSEQ multiplex PCR; the TCRdb copy retains only in-frame clones and omits some. The sample lists under 110,000 clones, around nine tenths occurring once. Source: peripheral blood, taken on day 0 of AZD1222 vaccination. All receptors come from an adult in good health.

This chain links TRBV7-9 with TRBJ1-3; D gene unclear. This CDR3 has 15 amino acids. The germline V and J ends were trimmed by 5 bases and 4 bases, with 15 bases remaining between them. Germline V gene sequence: CDR1 SEHNR, CDR2 FQNEAQ (reference sequence). CDR3 region: CASSTLNDRGNTIYF. DNA of the CDR3: TGTGCCAGCAGCACACTTAACGATAGAGGAAACACCATATATTTT.

The chain combines TRBV27 with TRBJ1-2; no definite D call. This CDR3 region has 12 residues. CDR1 and CDR2 from the germline V gene are MNHEY and SMNVEV (reference sequence). Trimming took 9 bases from V and 6 from J, leaving 14 bases between them. The CDR3, as DNA: TGTGCCAGGCCAGATAAGGGAAATGGCTACACCTTC. Its protein is CARPDKGNGYTF.

V is TRBV5-1 and J is TRBJ1-1, with D perhaps TRBD1 (5 bases). V dropped 0 bases and J dropped 5 bases, with 14 bases sitting between them. The CDR3 has 15 residues. Per the germline V gene, CDR1 is SGHRS and CDR2 is YFSETQ. As DNA, the CDR3 is TGCGCCAGCAGCTTGGGTGTAGGGGTGGGGACTGAAGCTTTCTTT. Residues: CASSLGVGVGTEAFF.

V is TRBV10-3 and J is TRBJ2-7, with D possibly being TRBD1 (6 bases). The CDR3 length is 13 residues. The germline gives CDR1 ENHRY, CDR2 SYGVKD. The V end lost 6 bases, the J end lost 2 bases, and 11 bases lay between the germline ends. CDR3 in DNA: TGTGCCATCAGCGAGAACAGGGCCTACGAGCAGTACTTC. Translated, it gives CAISENRAYEQYF.

The CDR3 DNA follows: TGTGCCAGCACTCAGGAGTCGAGGCCGAACACTGAAGCTTTCTTT. This encodes CASTQESRPNTEAFF. The chain uses TRBV2 and TRBJ1-1, with D hard to call. This CDR3 contains 15 residues. V dropped 7 bases and J dropped 1 base, with 16 bases sitting between them. Germline V CDR1 and CDR2: SNHLY, FYNNEI.

J is TRBJ2-1 and V is TRBV28; 11 nucleotides line up with TRBD1. The CDR3 is 15 residues long. J lost 8 bases, V lost 7 bases, and 10 bases had no gene match. Germline lookup yields CDR1 MDHEN and CDR2 SYDVKM. The CDR3 here is CASTRPGQGVDEQFF. As DNA, the CDR3 is TGTGCCAGCACCAGACCGGGACAGGGGGTCGATGAGCAGTTCTTC. Combining the CDR3 with reference TRBV28 and TRBJ2-1 gives the whole variable domain DVKVTQSSRYLVKRTGEKVFLECVQDMDHENMFWYRQDPGLGLRLIYFSYDVKMKEKGDIPEGYSVSREKKERFSLILESASTNQTSMYLCASTRPGQGVDEQFFGPGTRLTVL.

Notes on this clone: Other DNA sequences in the sample encode the same CDR3. V and J are TRBV19 and TRBJ1-2; possible D gene TRBD1, 6 bases. Germline V lookup: CDR1 LNHDA, CDR2 SQIVND (reference sequence). The CDR3 is 13 residues long. Trimming took 3 bases from V and 2 from J, leaving 7 bases between them. CDR3 residues: CASSIQGNYGYTF. The DNA for the CDR3 is TGTGCCAGTAGTATTCAGGGGAACTATGGCTACACCTTC.

J is TRBJ1-4 and V is TRBV12-3 or TRBV12-4; no firm D call. Trimming took off 2 bases at V and 6 bases at J, with 4 bases between the two ends. CDR3 length: 12 residues. The CDR3 coding sequence is TGTGCCAGCAGTTTACCCGATGAAAAACTGTTTTTT. Encoded protein: CASSLPDEKLFF.

V and J are TRBV7-9 and TRBJ1-2, with TRBD1 as a possible D gene (5 bases). The V and J ends lost 5 bases and 6 bases respectively, with 13 bases between them. CDR3 length equals 13 residues. CDR1 is SEHNR, CDR2 FQNEAQ, per germline (reference sequence). The CDR3: CASSPQESNGYTF. CDR3 nucleotides: TGTGCCAGCAGCCCACAGGAATCTAATGGCTACACCTTC.

This clone was seen repeatedly, ten times or more. The gene calls are TRBV9 and TRBJ2-3; D remains unclear. The CDR3 totals 13 residues. Trimming took off 3 bases at V and 1 base at J, with 6 bases between the two ends. CDR1 is SGDLS and CDR2 is YYNGEE in the germline V gene. The CDR3 bases are TGTGCCAGCAGCGCGAGACGCACAGATACGCAGTATTTT. Translated: CASSARRTDTQYF.

V gene TRBV29-1 combines with J gene TRBJ2-3; 8 nucleotides match TRBD2. The CDR3 has 15 residues. Unmatched junction bases numbered 7, after V lost 3 bases and J lost 2 bases. CDR1 SQVTM and CDR2 ANQGSEA come from the germline V gene. CDR3 amino acids: CSVEGAGVSTDTQYF. CDR3 nucleotides: TGCAGCGTTGAGGGAGCGGGGGTATCCACAGATACGCAGTATTTT.

The chain joins TRBV2 to TRBJ1-2; perhaps TRBD1 as D (5 bases). Germline-derived CDR1 and CDR2 are SNHLY and FYNNEI. Trimming shortened V by 4 bases and J by 14 bases, and 17 bases separated the two germline ends. This CDR3 spans 12 amino acids. The DNA for the CDR3 is TGTGCCAGCAGTGTCGGGACTGATCCTAAGACCTTC. It specifies CASSVGTDPKTF. Looking up the rest from reference TRBV2 and TRBJ1-2 gives the full variable domain: EPEVTQTPSHQVTQMGQEVILRCVPISNHLYFYWYRQILGQKVEFLVSFYNNEISEKSEIFDDQFSVERPDGSNFTLKIRSTKLEDSAMYFCASSVGTDPKTFGSGTRLTVV.

The V gene is TRBV7-8, the J gene TRBJ1-5, with D possibly being TRBD1 (5 bases). CDR1 SGHVS and CDR2 FQNEAQ come from the germline V gene. Trimming pared 5 bases from V and 6 bases from J, leaving 17 bases between. This CDR3 is built from 15 residues. The CDR3 protein is CASSPPRGDGQPQHF. The CDR3 DNA reads as TGTGCCAGCAGCCCGCCCCGGGGGGACGGTCAGCCCCAGCATTTT. Combining the CDR3 with reference TRBV7-8 and TRBJ1-5 gives the whole variable domain GAGVSQSPRYKVAKRGQDVALRCDPISGHVSLFWYQQALGQGPEFLTYFQNEAQLDKSGLPSDRFFAERPEGSVSTLKIQRTQQEDSAVYLCASSPPRGDGQPQHFGDGTRLSIL.

The V gene is TRBV28, the J gene TRBJ1-4; D call uncertain. The germline V gene has CDR1 MDHEN and CDR2 SYDVKM. V lost 6 bases, J lost 7 bases, and 15 bases lay in between. The CDR3 spans 14 residues. The chain's CDR3 is CASRVGYLGEKLFF. The CDR3 DNA follows: TGTGCCAGCAGGGTCGGGTACCTGGGTGAAAAACTGTTTTTT.

Written as DNA, the CDR3 is TGTGCCATCAGTGCCCCGAATTCACCCCTCCACTTT. Amino acids: CAISAPNSPLHF. The J gene is TRBJ1-6, the V gene TRBV10-3; D remains unclear. Germline CDR1 ENHRY, CDR2 SYGVKD. This CDR3 region has 12 residues. Trimming shortened V by 4 bases and J by 7 bases, and 5 bases separated the two germline ends.

V gene TRBV3-1 (or the pseudogene TRBV3-2) combines with J gene TRBJ2-3; no firm D call. V dropped 4 bases and J dropped 6 bases, with 8 bases sitting between them. Germline-derived CDR1 and CDR2 are LGHDT and YNNKEL (reference sequence). This CDR3 is 12 amino acids long. In nucleotides, the CDR3 is TGTGCCAGCAGCCCCCCCGGGGATACGCAGTATTTT. It encodes CASSPPGDTQYF.

The chain is built from TRBV4-1 and TRBJ2-7; TRBD1 matches at 8 bases. The V and J ends lost 4 bases and 5 bases, in that order; junction bases with no gene match: 10. CDR3 length: 15 residues. The germline V gene encodes CDR1 MGHRA and CDR2 YSYEKL. CDR3: CASSPLGTGVNEQYF. The CDR3 coding sequence is TGCGCCAGCAGCCCCCTCGGGACAGGCGTTAACGAGCAGTACTTC.

The V gene is TRBV5-6, the J gene TRBJ2-2; no clear D. Trimming removed 5 bases at V and 5 bases at J, with 16 bases between. The V gene's germline CDR1 is SGHDT and CDR2 YYEEEE. The CDR3 sequence is 15 residues long. This CDR3 is CASSSDHDQTGELFF. CDR3 nucleotide sequence: TGTGCCAGCAGTTCGGACCACGACCAGACCGGGGAGCTGTTTTTT.

The chain has TRBV7-9 and TRBJ2-1; 10 bases align to TRBD2. The CDR3 is made up of 16 amino acids. Germline V lookup: CDR1 SEHNR, CDR2 FQNEAQ (reference sequence). Losses at the gene ends were 0 bases for V and 4 bases for J; bases not matched to a gene: 3. The CDR3 nucleotides read TGTGCCAGCAGCTTAGCCCTAGCGGGGGTATACAATGAGCAGTTCTTC. Protein sequence: CASSLALAGVYNEQFF.

The chain carries TRBV10-3 and TRBJ1-2; TRBD1 matches at 10 bases. Losses at the gene ends were 6 bases for V and 2 bases for J; bases not matched to a gene: 12. From germline, CDR1 is ENHRY and CDR2 SYGVKD. The CDR3 consists of 17 residues. The chain's CDR3 is CAIRSPGTGATNYGYTF. The CDR3 DNA reads as TGTGCCATCAGGAGTCCCGGGACAGGGGCCACCAACTATGGCTACACCTTC.

The chain links TRBV18 to TRBJ1-6, with 7 positions matching TRBD1. The length of the CDR3 is 16 residues. V shed 3 bases, J shed 7 bases, and the junction held 9 bases outside the gene matches. Looked up from germline, CDR1 is KGHSH and CDR2 is LQKENI. CDR3 sequence: CASSPLGTASNSPLHF. The CDR3 nucleotides read TGTGCCAGCTCACCGCTCGGGACAGCCTCAAATTCACCCCTCCACTTT.

The rearrangement uses TRBV3-1 (or the pseudogene TRBV3-2) and TRBJ1-1, with D perhaps TRBD1 (5 bases). Trimming stripped 1 base from V and 4 bases from J, with 13 bases between. CDR3 length: 15 residues. Germline loops: CDR1 LGHDT, CDR2 YNNKEL (reference sequence). CDR3 loop: CASSQVGGAITEAFF. In DNA, the CDR3 is TGTGCCAGCAGCCAAGTCGGTGGGGCAATCACTGAAGCTTTCTTT.